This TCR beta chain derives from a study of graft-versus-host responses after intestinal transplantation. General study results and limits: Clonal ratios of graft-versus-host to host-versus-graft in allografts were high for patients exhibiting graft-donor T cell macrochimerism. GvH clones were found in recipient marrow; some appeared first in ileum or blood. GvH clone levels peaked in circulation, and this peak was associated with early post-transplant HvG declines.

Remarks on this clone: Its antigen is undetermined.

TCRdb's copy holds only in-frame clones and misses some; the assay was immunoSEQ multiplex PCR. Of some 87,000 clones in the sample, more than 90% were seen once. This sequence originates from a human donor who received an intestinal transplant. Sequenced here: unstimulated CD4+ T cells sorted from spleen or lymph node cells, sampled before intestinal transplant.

CDR3 sequence (DNA): TGTGCCAGCAGCGGGGGCGCAAAACCCTACGAGCAGTACTTC. It translates to CASSGGAKPYEQYF. This sequence joins TRBV28 and TRBJ2-7, with D possibly called TRBD1 or TRBD2 (6 bases each). The CDR3 covers 14 residues. Trimming pared 6 bases from V and 2 bases from J, leaving 14 bases between. Germline V gene lookup returns CDR1 MDHEN and CDR2 SYDVKM.